Sequencing of this TCR beta chain was carried out in a study of Ad26.COV2.S vaccination and SARS-CoV-2 variants. Study-wide background: In the COV1001 trial, the donor was in the Ad26.COV2.S arm. Study outcomes and limitations: Using TCR breadth and depth analyses may have led to underestimated total T cell responses.

The treatment denotes: some 20 received Ad26.COV2.S at low or high dose, single or two shots; about 5 received placebo; per-sample allocation not given. Sampling took place 63 days after the first vaccine or placebo injection. The donor's status was that of an adult aged 18-55 years in Boston. Ad26 vector vaccine expressed Wuhan-strain SARS-CoV-2 spike. The data were produced by immunoSEQ multiplex PCR, yet TCRdb's version contains in-frame clones alone and is incomplete. The sample holds a few hundred thousand clones, roughly 86% seen once. CDR1 and CDR2 (germline): MGHDK, SYGVNS. J lost 3 bases, V lost 7 bases, and 4 bases had no gene match. The CDR3 extends over 14 amino acids. Of note for this clone: The target antigen is unknown.

The receptor was derived from a person between 18 and 65 years old who received the Ad26.COV2.S COVID-19 vaccine or a placebo. The specimen was peripheral blood, collected in a trial of Ad26.COV2.S vaccine versus placebo. The gene calls are TRBV25-1 and TRBJ1-1, with 11 nucleotides matching TRBD1. The CDR3 DNA reads TGTGCCAGCACTCGGACAGGGGGCTACACTGAAGCTTTCTTT. This sequence encodes CASTRTGGYTEAFF.